This T cell receptor beta chain stems from a study of T cell repertoires in cytomegalovirus infection. Study in general: Indications came from public TCR beta signatures; they pointed to CMV infection and to a matching HLA type. Findings and caveats of the study: Adding up the frequency of public TCR beta families identified people who carried CMV plus the relevant HLA.

TCRdb passed the reads through MiXCR, listing each CDR3 protein once. The table shows around 94,000 distinct CDR3 sequences, with 16% occurring only once. This clonotype has at least ten counts. Its antigen is unknown. The germline V gene encodes CDR1 SGHTA and CDR2 FQGNSA. V was shortened by 1 base and J by 3 bases, with 8 bases between the two germline ends. The CDR3 sequence is 14 residues long. The material sequenced was PBMCs. The TCR comes from a human donor in good health (CMV status not recorded). Some clones in this sample may be carry-over from other donors' samples. This chain connects TRBV7-2 to TRBJ2-3; D unclear. CDR3 bases: TGTGCCAGCAGCTTAGTGTCGCAAACAGATACGCAGTATTTT. Its translation: CASSLVSQTDTQYF. The whole variable domain, remainder taken from reference TRBV7-2 and TRBJ2-3, is GAGVSQSPSNKVTEKGKDVELRCDPISGHTALYWYRQSLGQGLEFLIYFQGNSAPDKSGLPSDRFSAERTGGSVSTLTIQRTQQEDSAVYLCASSLVSQTDTQYFGPGTRLTVL.